Shown below are 28 T cell receptor beta chains from a single sample sequenced in a study of metastatic and nonmetastatic thyroid tumors. TCRdb re-called the PCR reads with MiXCR. The sample lists about 15,000 clones, about 35% occurring once. Before thyroid surgery, none of the patients had received any treatment. The sample consisted of tumor tissue. All receptors come from a female donor with papillary thyroid cancer or a benign thyroid nodule (not recorded which). Some clones in this sample may be carry-over from other donors' samples.

Ten or more counts support this clone. The chain has TRBV5-8 and TRBJ1-1, with a weak D call TRBD1 (5 bases). V lost 1 base and J lost 5, with 15 bases in between. Germline V gene lookup returns CDR1 SGHTS and CDR2 YDEGEE. The CDR3 consists of 15 residues. CDR3 protein: CASSLFPGRSTEAFF. The CDR3 bases are TGTGCCAGCAGCTTGTTCCCGGGGCGGAGTACTGAAGCTTTCTTT.

The chain joins TRBV6-2 or TRBV6-3 to TRBJ2-3; D is undetermined. The V and J ends lost 0 bases and 4 bases respectively, with 5 bases between them. Per the germline V gene, CDR1 is MNHEY and CDR2 is SVGEGT. The CDR3 totals 13 residues. The CDR3 protein is CASSYSSADTQYF. The CDR3 DNA reads as TGTGCCAGCAGTTACTCGAGTGCAGATACGCAGTATTTT.

This chain links TRBV30 with TRBJ2-7, with D unclear. V shed 2 bases and J shed 7 bases, with 12 bases lying between them. Germline CDR1 reads GTSNPN; CDR2 reads SVGIG (reference sequence). CDR3 length: 12 residues. Written as DNA, the CDR3 is TGTGCCTGGAGTTTCTGGAAGGGAGAGCAGTACTTC. Its translation: CAWSFWKGEQYF. Supplemented by reference TRBV30 and TRBJ2-7, the full variable domain reads SQTIHQWPATLVQPVGSPLSLECTVEGTSNPNLYWYRQAAGRGLQLLFYSVGIGQISSEVPQNLSASRPQDRQFILSSKKLLLSDSGFYLCAWSFWKGEQYFGPGTRLTVT.

This rearrangement joins TRBV30 to TRBJ1-6, with 11 nucleotides matching TRBD1. Germline trimming cut 3 bases from V and 10 bases from J; bases unmatched to any gene: 5. The CDR3 extends over 14 amino acids. CDR1 is GTSNPN and CDR2 is SVGIG in the germline V gene (reference sequence). The CDR3 bases are TGTGCCTGGAGGAGGGGGACAGGGGGATCACCCCTCCACTTT. Encoded protein: CAWRRGTGGSPLHF. Full variable domain (rest looked up from reference TRBV30 and TRBJ1-6): SQTIHQWPATLVQPVGSPLSLECTVEGTSNPNLYWYRQAAGRGLQLLFYSVGIGQISSEVPQNLSASRPQDRQFILSSKKLLLSDSGFYLCAWRRGTGGSPLHFGNGTRLTVT.

There are many counts of this clone. The germline gene is not matched at one end of the junction; a read error may be the cause. The chain is built from TRBV7-6 and TRBJ1-1, with unresolved D. Germline CDR1 is SGHVS and CDR2 is FNYEAQ. This CDR3 is 13 amino acids long. The CDR3 DNA follows: TGTGCCAGCGGCTTAAAATGGGACACTGAAGCTTTCTTT. This gives the protein CASGLKWDTEAFF.

This clone was seen at least ten times. The chain combines TRBV7-2 with TRBJ2-3; D gene unclear. Germline CDR1 SGHTA, CDR2 FQGNSA. The V end was cut by 4 bases, the J end by 6 bases, with 5 bases between. The CDR3 sequence is 11 residues long. In DNA, the CDR3 is TGTGCCAGCAGCTCAGAGGATACGCAGTATTTT. Protein: CASSSEDTQYF.

As regards this clone: One end of the junction varies from germline; a read error may be responsible. The rearrangement uses TRBV5-1 and TRBJ1-2; 7 bases agree with TRBD1. CDR3 length: 14 residues. Germline V gene sequence: CDR1 SGHRS, CDR2 YFSETQ. This chain's CDR3 is CARSSETGWDGETF. The CDR3 DNA reads as TGCGCCAGGAGCTCGGAGACAGGGTGGGATGGCGAGACCTTC.

This clone was recorded once. The CDR3 region is CASSRGTGIIVEQFF. The DNA for the CDR3 is TGTGCCAGCTCACGAGGGACAGGAATCATTGTAGAGCAGTTCTTC. The chain employs TRBV18 and TRBJ2-1; 8 nucleotides match TRBD1. V lost 4 bases to trimming and J lost 10 bases; unmatched junction nucleotides: 12. Germline-derived CDR1 and CDR2 are KGHSH and LQKENI. CDR3 size: 15 residues. Drawing the rest from reference TRBV18 and TRBJ2-1, the complete variable domain is NAGVMQNPRHLVRRRGQEARLRCSPMKGHSHVYWYRQLPEEGLKFMVYLQKENIIDESGMPKERFSAEFPKEGPSILRIQQVVRGDSAAYFCASSRGTGIIVEQFFGPGTRLTVL.

V gene TRBV9 combines with J gene TRBJ2-3; D not certain. V was pared by 3 bases and J by 0 bases, with 8 bases between. This CDR3 has 14 residues. CDR1 and CDR2 from the germline V gene are SGDLS and YYNGEE. CDR3 DNA sequence: TGTGCCAGCAGCGGAGAATCTAGCACAGATACGCAGTATTTT. Its protein is CASSGESSTDTQYF.

The V gene is TRBV11-2, the J gene TRBJ2-2, with 8 bases fitting TRBD1. CDR3 length equals 15 residues. CDR1 and CDR2 (germline): SGHAT, FQNNGV. The ends lost 7 bases at V and 5 bases at J; junction bases unmatched: 9. The CDR3 DNA is TGTGCCAGCAACTGGGGGACAGGACTAACCGGGGAGCTGTTTTTT. Translated, it gives CASNWGTGLTGELFF.

This clone is judged medium-sized. V is TRBV2 and J is TRBJ2-7, with TRBD2 as a possible D gene (7 bases). The CDR3 contains 14 residues. Germline CDR1 SNHLY, CDR2 FYNNEI. V was pared by 2 bases and J by 3 bases, with 11 bases between. The DNA of the CDR3 is TGTGCCAGCAGTGAACGGGGGGCCCTCTACGAGCAGTACTTC. As protein: CASSERGALYEQYF. Full variable domain (rest looked up from reference TRBV2 and TRBJ2-7): EPEVTQTPSHQVTQMGQEVILRCVPISNHLYFYWYRQILGQKVEFLVSFYNNEISEKSEIFDDQFSVERPDGSNFTLKIRSTKLEDSAMYFCASSERGALYEQYFGPGTRLTVT.

Ten or more counts support this clone. The chain couples TRBV20-1 to TRBJ2-3, with 9 positions matching TRBD2. The CDR3 runs 16 residues. J was trimmed by 8 bases and V by 0 bases; bases with no gene match: 12. The germline V gene has CDR1 DFQATT and CDR2 SNEGSKA (reference sequence). CDR3 nucleotides: TGCAGTGCTAGAGATCAACCCCTAGCGGGGTGGGCTACGCAGTATTTT. Translation gives CSARDQPLAGWATQYF.

The rearrangement links TRBV4-3 to TRBJ2-6; weak D call: TRBD2 (6 bases). Trimming cost V 0 bases and J 3 bases, with 15 bases left between them. CDR1 LGHNA and CDR2 YSLEER come from the germline V gene. This CDR3 comprises 18 residues. Here the CDR3 DNA reads TGCGCCAGCAGCCAAGATACGGGGTCGGGGGTTGGGGCCAACGTCCTGACTTTC. This gives the protein CASSQDTGSGVGANVLTF.

This sequence joins TRBV11-2 and TRBJ2-1, with 9 bases identical to TRBD2. This CDR3 spans 15 amino acids. V gave up 7 bases and J gave up 5 bases; unmatched junction bases: 9. The germline gives CDR1 SGHAT, CDR2 FQNNGV. CDR3 region: CASMCSGGQNNEQFF. CDR3 in DNA: TGTGCCAGCATGTGTAGCGGGGGCCAGAACAATGAGCAGTTCTTC. Based on the CDR3 plus reference TRBV11-2 and TRBJ2-1, the full variable domain is EAGVAQSPRYKIIEKRQSVAFWCNPISGHATLYWYQQILGQGPKLLIQFQNNGVVDDSQLPKDRFSAERLKGVDSTLKIQPAKLEDSAVYLCASMCSGGQNNEQFFGPGTRLTVL.

This clone was counted only a few times. The chain couples TRBV28 to TRBJ1-2; tentative D call: TRBD1 (5 bases). The length of the CDR3 is 13 residues. Deletions cut 1 base from V and 8 bases from J, with 11 bases between. The germline gives CDR1 MDHEN, CDR2 SYDVKM. The CDR3 DNA follows: TGTGCCAGCAGTTTATCAGCAGGGAGGGGCTACACCTTC. The encoded protein is CASSLSAGRGYTF.

The J gene is TRBJ1-1, the V gene TRBV3-1; D not certain. Per the germline V gene, CDR1 is LGHDT and CDR2 is YNNKEL (reference sequence). Trimming removed 0 bases from V and 6 bases from J, with 20 bases in between. CDR3 size: 17 residues. CDR3 DNA sequence: TGTGCCAGCAGCCAAGAGACGGCCCTTATACGGGGATCTGAAGCTTTCTTT. It yields the protein CASSQETALIRGSEAFF.

The V and J genes are TRBV9 and TRBJ2-7, with TRBD1 matching over 8 bases. The V gene end was trimmed by 3 bases and the J gene end by 8 bases; junction bases not matched to a gene: 4. Germline V gene sequence: CDR1 SGDLS, CDR2 YYNGEE. This CDR3 is 12 amino acids long. CDR3 DNA: TGTGCCAGCAGCGAAGGACAGGGAAAGCAGTACTTC. Encoded protein: CASSEGQGKQYF.

This clone rates as medium-sized. The chain joins TRBV7-2 to TRBJ1-1; D remains ambiguous. The CDR3 is 16 amino acids. V lost 1 base and J lost 8, with 20 bases in between. In germline, CDR1 is SGHTA, CDR2 FQGNSA. CDR3 residues: CASSLGHGKFYTEAFF. CDR3 in DNA: TGTGCCAGCAGCTTAGGGCACGGGAAATTTTATACAGAAGCTTTCTTT.

V usage is TRBV6-1 and J usage is TRBJ2-7, with 7 bases identical to TRBD2. This CDR3 is 14 amino acids long. Germline CDR1 MNHNS, CDR2 SASEGT. The V gene end was trimmed by 2 bases and the J gene end by 7 bases; junction bases not matched to a gene: 8. CDR3 sequence (DNA): TGTGCCAGCAGTGAATCTGCCGGGACTAATGAGCAGTACTTC. Translation: CASSESAGTNEQYF.

The CDR3 sequence is CASSTRQGSNTEAFF. CDR3 DNA: TGTGCCAGCAGCACTCGACAGGGGTCGAACACTGAAGCTTTCTTT. The chain is built from TRBV7-9 and TRBJ1-1; 8 bases fit TRBD1. The CDR3 length is 15 residues. Germline CDR1 SEHNR, CDR2 FQNEAQ (reference sequence). V dropped 5 bases and J dropped 1; count of bases not matched to a gene: 6. Combining the CDR3 with reference TRBV7-9 and TRBJ1-1 gives the whole variable domain DTGVSQNPRHKITKRGQNVTFRCDPISEHNRLYWYRQTLGQGPEFLTYFQNEAQLEKSRLLSDRFSAERPKGSFSTLEIQRTEQGDSAMYLCASSTRQGSNTEAFFGQGTRLTVV.

This clone is deemed medium-sized. The gene calls are TRBV2 and TRBJ2-7; D might be TRBD1 (5 bases). Germline CDR1 and CDR2: SNHLY and FYNNEI. The CDR3 is 14 residues long. The V end was cut by 1 base, the J end by 5 bases, with 12 bases between. This CDR3 is CASSEGQGIDEQYF. The CDR3 coding sequence is TGTGCCAGCAGTGAAGGCCAGGGTATCGACGAGCAGTACTTC.

The rearrangement joins TRBV20-1 to TRBJ2-3; the D gene is possibly TRBD2 (5 bases). V lost 6 bases to trimming and J lost 0 bases, with 13 bases between them. CDR1 and CDR2 from the germline V gene are DFQATT and SNEGSKA (reference sequence). There are 14 residues in the CDR3. This CDR3 reads CSAPLLDSTDTQYF. The CDR3, as DNA: TGCAGTGCCCCGCTACTAGATAGCACAGATACGCAGTATTTT.

V usage is TRBV20-1 and J usage is TRBJ1-4; perhaps TRBD1 as D (5 bases). V lost 3 bases to trimming and J lost 2 bases, with 19 bases between them. This CDR3 has 17 residues. Germline V CDR1 and CDR2: DFQATT, SNEGSKA (reference sequence). CDR3 DNA: TGCAGTGCTAGGCTGAGGGGTGGCGAGCGGACTAATGAAAAACTGTTTTTT. Translation: CSARLRGGERTNEKLFF.

This chain joins TRBV12-3 or TRBV12-4 and TRBJ1-1, with no clear D. V lost 2 bases to trimming and J lost 5 bases, with 12 bases between them. The CDR3 is 14 amino acids. In DNA, the CDR3 is TGTGCCAGCAGTTTACGAAGAGTGGAAACTGAAGCTTTCTTT. The encoded protein is CASSLRRVETEAFF.

This clone was recorded at least ten times. The rearrangement links TRBV6-2 or TRBV6-3 to TRBJ1-5, with TRBD1 matching 10 bases. Germline V gives CDR1 MNHEY, CDR2 SVGEGT. The ends lost 6 bases at V and 4 bases at J; junction bases unmatched: 9. The CDR3 has 16 amino acids. The CDR3 spells CASRQFDRGRNQPQHF. CDR3 nucleotide sequence: TGTGCCAGCAGACAGTTCGACAGGGGGCGAAATCAGCCCCAGCATTTT.

The chain carries TRBV11-2 and TRBJ2-3; weak D call: TRBD1 (6 bases). This CDR3 spans 15 amino acids. CDR1 and CDR2 from the germline V gene are SGHAT and FQNNGV. V dropped 3 bases and J dropped 4 bases, with 14 bases sitting between them. The DNA of the CDR3 is TGTGCCAGCAGCTTGACTACAGGGTCCGCAGATACGCAGTATTTT. The encoded protein is CASSLTTGSADTQYF.

The gene calls are TRBV5-1 and TRBJ1-4; 8 nucleotides line up with TRBD1. This CDR3 spans 15 amino acids. The germline V gene encodes CDR1 SGHRS and CDR2 YFSETQ. CDR3 protein: CSTSLSGGDGEKLFF. As DNA, the CDR3 is TGCTCCACCAGCTTGTCAGGGGGCGACGGAGAAAAACTGTTTTTT.

This clone is judged medium-sized. This rearrangement joins TRBV6-1 to TRBJ1-1; unclear D gene. Trimming stripped 1 base from V and 1 base from J, with 16 bases between. Germline V gene data show CDR1 as MNHNS and CDR2 as SASEGT. The CDR3 is 17 amino acids. The CDR3, as DNA: TGTGCCAGCAGTGAAGAAGCTAACCCTTTAGGGAACACTGAAGCTTTCTTT. This encodes CASSEEANPLGNTEAFF.